This T cell receptor beta chain derives from a study of Siglec-9 on CD8 T cells in melanoma. The study's findings and limits: An effector memory CD8+ subset marked by Siglec-9 reportedly appeared to gather in melanoma.

This clone was observed a single time. Its specificity is not known. Some clones are missing from TCRdb's copy, which holds only in-frame ones; the method was immunoSEQ multiplex PCR. The sample carries about 36,000 clones, 65% to 85% recorded once. This CDR3 spans 15 amino acids. Per germline, CDR1 SEHNR and CDR2 FQNEAQ (reference sequence). The V gene end was trimmed by 5 bases and the J gene end by 4 bases; junction bases not matched to a gene: 7. The receptor was derived from a human donor in good health. The sequencing input was Siglec-9- CD8+ T cells sorted from blood. The rearrangement uses TRBV7-9 and TRBJ2-3; 9 positions match TRBD1. The CDR3: CASSPRDRVPDTQYF. The CDR3 DNA follows: TGTGCCAGCAGCCCCCGGGACAGGGTCCCAGATACGCAGTATTTT.